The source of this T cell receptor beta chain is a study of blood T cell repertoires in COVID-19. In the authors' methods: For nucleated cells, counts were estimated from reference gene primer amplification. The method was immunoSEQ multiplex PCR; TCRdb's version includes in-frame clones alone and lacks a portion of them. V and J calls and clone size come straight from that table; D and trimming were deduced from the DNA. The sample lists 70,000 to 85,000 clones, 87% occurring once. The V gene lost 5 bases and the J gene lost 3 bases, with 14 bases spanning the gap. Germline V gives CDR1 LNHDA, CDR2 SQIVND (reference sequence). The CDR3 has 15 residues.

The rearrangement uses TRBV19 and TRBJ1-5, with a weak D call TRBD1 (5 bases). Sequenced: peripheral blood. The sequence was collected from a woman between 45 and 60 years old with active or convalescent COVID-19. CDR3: CASSSRGGLNQPQHF. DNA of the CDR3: TGTGCCAGTAGTTCCCGCGGGGGACTCAATCAGCCCCAGCATTTT.